The source of this T cell receptor (beta chain) is a study of cytomegalovirus exposure and HLA in healthy donors. Points from the study as a whole: In a later analysis, a missense DCLRE1C variant was linked to TCR beta V- and J-gene trimming.

Researchers ran the PCR with 60 Vbeta and 13 Jbeta primers. Profiled with immunoSEQ multiplex PCR; TCRdb holds only in-frame clones, not every one. Among hundreds of thousands of clones listed, around 80% were seen once. As concerns this clone: Antigen: not known.

Sequences were obtained from PBMCs. The TCR comes from a woman aged 55-70 years in good health and CMV-seropositive.

The DNA for the CDR3 is TGTGCCACCCTCGCGGGGTTGCGAATGAACACTGAAGCTTTCTTT. It is translated as CATLAGLRMNTEAFF. V and J are TRBV5-4 and TRBJ1-1; D is undetermined. This CDR3 region has 15 residues. The V gene lost 9 bases and the J gene lost 0 bases, with 18 bases spanning the gap. Germline loops: CDR1 SGHNT, CDR2 YYREEE (reference sequence).